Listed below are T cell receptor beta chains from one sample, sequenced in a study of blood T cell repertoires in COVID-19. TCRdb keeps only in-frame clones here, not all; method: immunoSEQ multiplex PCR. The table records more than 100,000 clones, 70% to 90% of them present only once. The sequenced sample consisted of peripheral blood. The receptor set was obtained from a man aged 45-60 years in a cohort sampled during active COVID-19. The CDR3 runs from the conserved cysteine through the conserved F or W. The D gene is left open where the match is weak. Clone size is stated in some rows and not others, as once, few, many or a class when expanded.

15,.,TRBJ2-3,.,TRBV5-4,TGTGCCAGCAGCTTGATAGCGGCTAGCACAGATACGCAGTATTTT,CASSLIAASTDTQYF
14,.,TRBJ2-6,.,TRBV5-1,TGCGCCAGCAACAGGGACTCTGGGGCCAACGTCCTGACTTTC,CASNRDSGANVLTF
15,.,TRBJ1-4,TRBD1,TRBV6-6,TGTGCCAGCAGTTTTGGACAGGACTCTAATGAAAAACTGTTTTTT,CASSFGQDSNEKLFF
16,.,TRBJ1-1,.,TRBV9,TGTGCCAGCAGCGTAGGGGGGCAGGGAACGAACACTGAAGCTTTCTTT,CASSVGGQGTNTEAFF
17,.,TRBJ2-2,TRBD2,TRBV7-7,TGTGCCAGCAGCTTAAGTCGTGAGCGGGGGGGTTCCGGGGAGCTGTTTTTT,CASSLSRERGGSGELFF
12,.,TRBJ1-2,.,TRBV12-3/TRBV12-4,TGTGCCAGCAGCCCCTCTAACTATGGCTACACCTTC,CASSPSNYGYTF
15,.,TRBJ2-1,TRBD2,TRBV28,TGTGCCAGCAGGCGACTAGCGGGGGGGCAAAATGAGCAGTTCTTC,CASRRLAGGQNEQFF
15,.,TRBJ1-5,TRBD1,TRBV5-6,TGTGCCAGCAGCGGGACAGGGGGCCGCAATCAGCCCCAGCATTTT,CASSGTGGRNQPQHF
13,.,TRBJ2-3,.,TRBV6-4,TGTGCCAGCGCTGGGAGCCTCACAGATACGCAGTATTTT,CASAGSLTDTQYF
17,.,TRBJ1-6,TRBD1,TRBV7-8,TGTGCCAGCAGCCTGACGTCGGGACAGGGACTAGATTCACCCCTCCACTTT,CASSLTSGQGLDSPLHF
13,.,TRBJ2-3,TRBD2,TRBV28,TGTGCCAGCCGGGAGGGCCCCACAGATACGCAGTATTTT,CASREGPTDTQYF
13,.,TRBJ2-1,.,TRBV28,TGTGCCAGCAGTCCGGGGGGCCACAATGAGCAGTTCTTC,CASSPGGHNEQFF
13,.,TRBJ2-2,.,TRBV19,TGTGCCAGTAGTAGAGACTTCACCGGGGAGCTGTTTTTT,CASSRDFTGELFF
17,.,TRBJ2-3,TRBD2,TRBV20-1,TGCAGTGCTAGTTTACTAGCGGGGGGGCGGGGCACAGATACGCAGTATTTT,CSASLLAGGRGTDTQYF
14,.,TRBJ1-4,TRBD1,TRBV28,TGTGCCAGCAGTTTAGAGGGGGCAGGCGAAAAACTGTTTTTT,CASSLEGAGEKLFF
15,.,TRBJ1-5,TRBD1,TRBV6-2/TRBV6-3,TGTGCCAGCAGTTATCTTAAAGGACAGGGTCAGCCCCAGCATTTT,CASSYLKGQGQPQHF
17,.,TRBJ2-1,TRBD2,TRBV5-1,TGCGCCAGCAGCTTTGGACTAGCGGGGAAAGACGGGAATGAGCAGTTCTTC,CASSFGLAGKDGNEQFF
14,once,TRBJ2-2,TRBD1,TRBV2,TGTGCCACCGCGACAGGGTGGGGCACCGGGGAGCTGTTTTTT,CATATGWGTGELFF
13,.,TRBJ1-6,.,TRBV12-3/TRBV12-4,TGTGCCAGCAGTGCGAACGGGGATTCACCCCTCCACTTT,CASSANGDSPLHF
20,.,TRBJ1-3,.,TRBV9,TGTGCCAGCAGCGTAGGAATACCGGGACAACGAGAAATCTCTGGAAACACCATATATTTT,CASSVGIPGQREISGNTIYF
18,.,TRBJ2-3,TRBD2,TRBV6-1,TGTGCCAGCAGTGACCAACACACTAGCGGTGCTAGCACAGATACGCAGTATTTT,CASSDQHTSGASTDTQYF
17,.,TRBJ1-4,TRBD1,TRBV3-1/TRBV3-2,TGTGCCAGCAGCCAAGGCGGGACAGGGTTCAATAATGAAAAACTGTTTTTT,CASSQGGTGFNNEKLFF
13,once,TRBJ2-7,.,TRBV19,TGTGCCAGTAGTATCCAGGGTACATACGAGCAGTACTTC,CASSIQGTYEQYF
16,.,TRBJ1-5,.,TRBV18,TGTGCCAGCTCACCAAGGTCGGGGGTAGGGAATCAGCCCCAGCATTTT,CASSPRSGVGNQPQHF
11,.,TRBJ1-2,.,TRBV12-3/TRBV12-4,TGTGCCAGCACCCAGGGGTCTGGCTACACCTTC,CASTQGSGYTF
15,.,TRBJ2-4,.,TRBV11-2,TGTGCCAGCAGCGTCCGACTAGGGGCCAAAAACATTCAGTACTTC,CASSVRLGAKNIQYF
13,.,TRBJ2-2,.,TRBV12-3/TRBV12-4,TGTGCCAGCAGTTTATGGGGCGAAGGGGAGCTGTTTTTT,CASSLWGEGELFF
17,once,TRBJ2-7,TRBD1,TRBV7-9,TGTGCCAGCAGCTTTTGGACAGGGGGCGGAAGCTCCTACGAGCAGTACTTC,CASSFWTGGGSSYEQYF
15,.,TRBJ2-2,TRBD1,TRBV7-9,TGTGCCAGCAGTGAAGGGGGCCCAGACACCGGGGAGCTGTTTTTT,CASSEGGPDTGELFF
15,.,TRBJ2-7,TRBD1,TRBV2,TGTGCCAGCAGTCCATGGCAGGGGGCTACCTACGAGCAGTACTTC,CASSPWQGATYEQYF
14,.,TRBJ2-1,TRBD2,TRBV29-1,TGCAGCGTCCGATCCAGCGGGGGGATGAATGAGCAGTTCTTC,CSVRSSGGMNEQFF
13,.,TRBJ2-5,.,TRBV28,TGTGCCAGCAGTTACCCGGGGCAAGAGACCCAGTACTTC,CASSYPGQETQYF
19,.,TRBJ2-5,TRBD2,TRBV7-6,TGTGCCAGCAGCGCGCGTTCGGGACTAGCGGGACCCCGAGGAGAGACCCAGTACTTC,CASSARSGLAGPRGETQYF
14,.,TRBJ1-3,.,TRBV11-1,TGTGCCAGCAGCTTGTCCCCAGCGGGAAACACCATATATTTT,CASSLSPAGNTIYF
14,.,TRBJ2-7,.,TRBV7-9,TGTGCCAGCAGCTTAGGGGGGGTCTCCTACGAGCAGTACTTC,CASSLGGVSYEQYF
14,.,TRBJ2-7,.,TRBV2,TGTGCCAGCAGTTACAGTTTCAGCTCCTACGAGCAGTACTTC,CASSYSFSSYEQYF
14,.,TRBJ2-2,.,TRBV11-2,TGTGCCAGCAGTCTCGGGGGGAACACCGGGGAGCTGTTTTTT,CASSLGGNTGELFF
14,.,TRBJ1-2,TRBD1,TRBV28,TGTGCCAGCATTGCCGGGACAGGGGACTATGGCTACACCTTC,CASIAGTGDYGYTF
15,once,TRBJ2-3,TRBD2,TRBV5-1,TGCGCCACAAGACTAGCGGGGGGTCACACAGATACGCAGTATTTT,CATRLAGGHTDTQYF
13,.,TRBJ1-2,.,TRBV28,TGTGCCAGCAGGACGACAGGTCTTCATGGCTACACCTTC,CASRTTGLHGYTF
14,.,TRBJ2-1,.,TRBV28,TGTGCCAGCAGTTTATCCCCAGCGGCGGATGAGCAGTTCTTC,CASSLSPAADEQFF
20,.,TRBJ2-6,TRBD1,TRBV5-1,TGCGCCAGCAGCTTGGCGGGGCACAGGGGGGAGAGCTCTGGGGCCAACGTCCTGACTTTC,CASSLAGHRGESSGANVLTF
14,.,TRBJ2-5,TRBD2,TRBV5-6,TGTGCCAGCAGCCAGGGACTAGTGAAGCAGACCCAGTACTTC,CASSQGLVKQTQYF
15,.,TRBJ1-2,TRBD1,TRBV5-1,TGCGCCAGCAGCCCTGTGTTGACAGGGATCTATGGCTACACCTTC,CASSPVLTGIYGYTF
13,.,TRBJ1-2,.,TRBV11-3,TGTGCCAGCAGCCCGCAGGTCGACTATGGCTACACCTTC,CASSPQVDYGYTF
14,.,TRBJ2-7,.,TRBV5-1,TGCGCCAGCAGCTTCTCCCAGGGAAACTACGAGCAGTACTTC,CASSFSQGNYEQYF
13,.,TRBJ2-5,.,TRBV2,TGTGCCAGCGGGGAACAGGCTACTGAGACCCAGTACTTC,CASGEQATETQYF